Sequencing of this T cell receptor beta chain was carried out in a study of blood T cells in healthy people across ages. The CDR3 runs to 13 residues. Germline values: CDR1 DFQATT, CDR2 SNEGSKA (reference sequence). The germline V and J ends were trimmed by 0 bases and 13 bases, with 16 bases remaining between them. Then a second PCR, running about 7 to 11 cycles, was carried out with a sample-barcoded 5' primer and a J-beta primer mix. A single record per CDR3 protein comes from TCRdb applying MiXCR to the 5' RACE reads. The sample contains 630,000 or so distinct CDR3 sequences, about 30% of which appear only once. This clonotype was seen more than once but under ten times. Since a much larger clone is just one base distant, this may be a read error.

The origin of this receptor is a woman aged 80 or over in good health. Sequencing input: blood. V and J are TRBV20-1 and TRBJ2-1, with unresolved D. The CDR3, as DNA: TGCAGTGCTAGAGAAGGGTTGTCGGAGACCCAGTTCTTC. Translating it yields CSAREGLSETQFF.